This T cell receptor (beta chain) came from a study of memory CD4+ T cells and cytomegalovirus serostatus (dated by TCRdb to between 2017 and 2020). For context, the study as a whole: The 33 healthy Belgian adults in the cohort included 9 who were CMV seropositive and roughly 24 who were CMV seronegative. To replicate a published TCR-based CMV serostatus classifier, the study sequenced CD4+ memory TCRbeta repertoires from a Belgian cohort whose cytomegalovirus serostatus was known. Overall study results and their limits: Of around 160 previously reported CMV-associated TCRbeta sequences, some 73 appeared in the CD4+ memory repertoires, each in one to five individuals. On the Belgian cohort, the classifier built on the original framework reached a median bootstrapped AUC of around 0.96, with a 95% CI of 0.76-1.00. For predicting CMV serostatus, the median bootstrapped AUC was 0.95 using the original framework and 0.91 using a US-trained random forest. Only CD4+CD45RO+ memory cells were sequenced, in contrast to the original study, which included naive and memory CD4+ and CD8+ populations. The results were read as suggesting that the CMV-associated TCR signature is, for the most part, present in the CD4+ memory repertoire.

Taken from the germline V gene, the CDR1 and CDR2 loops are MDHEN and SYDVKM. Relative to germline, V is missing 5 bases and J is missing 6 bases, with 8 bases of the junction outside any gene match. The CDR3, from cysteine to phenylalanine, totals 15 residues. Of all the DNA, just the CDR3 is kept, 45 bases in frame from base 1. For this clone: What antigen it recognizes has not been identified. No per-base quality is available; no much larger clone lies one base away.

The Quick-DNA Microprep Kit was used to extract genomic DNA from the sorted cells. Amplification of TCRbeta DNA was done with the immunoSEQ hsTCRbeta kit, following the protocol from the manufacturer. An Illumina MiSeq instrument was used to sequence the TCRbeta libraries. Per the authors' processing: Following removal of out-of-frame sequences, some 2 million distinct TCRbeta sequences were retained, with an average of approximately 69,000 per individual. Each individual was scored using the number of about 180 previously reported CMV-associated TCRbeta sequences that the individual carried and the total number of productive distinct TCRbeta sequences. A beta-binomial model was reimplemented in Python, and scikit-learn random forests with default parameters were trained on US cohort data. Classifier performance on the Belgian cohort was summarized as median AUC with percentile confidence intervals calculated over 10,000 bootstrap iterations. TCRdb provides this immuneACCESS table in a form limited to in-frame rearrangements. Some clones are lacking; in checked studies, under half of them reflect an unresolved V gene, and why the rest are absent is not known. The DNA was the basis for D and trimming; V, J and clone size are from that table. The sample table records under 40,000 clones; approximately 79% of these occur just once. The ten largest clones capture 5.3% of the sample.

Single viable CD3+CD4+CD8-CD45RO+ cells were sorted as memory CD4+ T cells on a FACSAria II. CMV serostatus was determined with a Roche Elecsys assay detecting serum IgG against CMV pp150, pp28, p38 and p52. Once the samples were thawed, total CD4+ T cells were enriched through positive selection using CD4 magnetic microbeads. The samples came from a different study that was designed specifically to examine the CD4+ T cell memory repertoire. Peripheral blood mononuclear cells were isolated and cryopreserved according to standard operating procedures, and serum was stored at -80 degrees C. CD3-PerCP (BW264/56), CD4-APC (RPA-T4), CD45RO-PE (UCHT1) and CD8-Pacific Orange (3B5) antibodies were used for staining, and non-viable cells were excluded with Sytox blue.

The receptor's source is an adult in good health and CMV-seropositive. The V and J segments used are TRBV28 and TRBJ1-4, and 8 junctional nucleotides match TRBD1. Sequencing was done on a sample of memory CD4+ T cells from blood. The base sequence is TGTGCCAGCAGTGGACAGGGAGGGACATATGAAAAACTGTTTTTT. Its protein is CASSGQGGTYEKLFF.